This record looks at one TCR beta chain sequence and its context. This clone was observed a few times. What this receptor recognizes is not known. Base qualities were left out, and no much larger clone turns up one base away. Library preparation was by the immunoSEQ multiplex PCR assay. For the multiplex PCR, a mixture combining 60 forward primers for TCR Vbeta segments and 13 reverse primers for TCR Jbeta segments was used. A multiplex PCR assay on genomic DNA amplified the CDR3 region of rearranged TCR beta genes. The Illumina HiSeq System was used to sequence the amplified TCR beta libraries as 87-base-pair reads. Regarding the original processing steps: A later analysis tallied 75 million to 95 million unique TCR beta chains across the 610 or so repertoires, and around 10 million of those chains were shared by two or more donors. Raw reads were error-corrected and collapsed into unique sequences by a nearest-neighbor algorithm in which closely related sequences were merged to remove PCR and sequencing errors. Alignment of CDR3 sequences to IMGT reference sequences was used to assign V, D and J gene segments. For a sequence to be retained, at least a six-nucleotide match to both a V gene segment and a J gene segment was required. A rearrangement was called productive if the CDR3 had no stop codons and remained in frame with V and J, and every other rearrangement was called non-productive. CDR3 was defined according to IMGT convention as the region running from the second conserved V-encoded cysteine to the conserved J-encoded phenylalanine. The earlier analysis of about 560 of the donors excluded any sequence lacking an unambiguous match to a single V gene segment. An earlier analysis of 587 of the donors called V segments functional above 56.7% productive rearrangements and segregating when the between-donor standard deviation exceeded 5%. A statistical classification framework was built to diagnose cytomegalovirus status from the catalog of TCR beta chain sequences. A later analysis assigned V and J genes by comparing TCR nucleotide sequences with IMGT/GENE-DB human TR gene sequences. In a later analysis, CDR3 sequences and most-parsimonious VDJ recombination scenarios were assigned using the TCRdist pipeline. In a later analysis, every TCR beta chain was defined by the combination of its CDR3 amino acid sequence and its V-gene family, and reads without a unique V-gene family were dropped. As a way to deal with suspected cross-contamination and a sequencing artifact, a later analysis dropped 450 to 700 nucleotide sequences that were highly shared and had low generation probability. In a later analysis, a clonal expansion index was calculated for each public chain from normalized within-repertoire ranks of inferred template counts. Generation probabilities in a later analysis came from a VDJ recombination model fitted to out-of-frame rearrangements, and those results were checked against IGoR. Hypergeometric tests were used in a later analysis to score TCR-TCR, TCR-HLA and TCR-CMV co-occurrence, with a repertoire-size bias correction applied to the TCR pairs. To estimate false discovery rates, a later analysis permuted the HLA or CMV assignments 20 times. In a later analysis, co-occurring TCRs were grouped with DBSCAN, and TCRdist sequence similarity was added when clustering was performed within HLA-allele-positive subsets. Repertoires with fewer than 30,000 or more than 120,000 public chains were left out of co-occurrence clustering, as were about 5 repertoires with anomalous nucleotide sharing. TCRdb mirrors the immuneACCESS table, restricted to in-frame sequences. Some clones are absent from its copies; in checked studies, under half trace to an unresolved V gene, and the reason for the others is unknown. V and J calls and clone size are copied from that table; D and trimming were computed from the DNA. The sample profile shows a few hundred thousand clones; about 83% of them were found once. The ten biggest clones cover about a sixth of the sample.

The source of the sample is a study of cytomegalovirus exposure and HLA in healthy donors (dated by TCRdb to the late 2010s). Looking at the study overall: An earlier analysis of some 620 of the donors reported 250 to 350 Gb of sequence data and 117 million unique TCR beta sequences obtained from 150 million to 200 million T cells. An early release covering roughly 640 HLA-typed donors comprised approximately 290 gigabases of sequencing data and tens of millions of unique TCR sequences. Of the roughly 400 genotyped donors, approximately 82% fell in the genetic ancestry cluster associated with self-reported Caucasian donors. The study was designed to test whether signatures of past pathogen exposure could be identified by cataloging public T cell receptors. The study used immunosequencing to profile the T cell repertoires of more than 650 subjects and linked those repertoires to cytomegalovirus serostatus. A separate validation cohort of more than 100 different subjects was used in addition to the roughly 640-subject first cohort. High-throughput TCR immunosequencing, statistical association of individual TCRs with disease status, and machine learning were combined to predict cytomegalovirus infection status. A later analysis re-analyzed previously published TCR beta repertoires from 650 to 800 donors and added high-resolution HLA genotyping to study TCR occurrence patterns. Rather than using new phenotypic data, the later analysis identified candidate immune exposures from TCR beta sequences and from how often those sequences occurred across donors. An earlier analysis of roughly 580 of the donors used high-throughput TCR beta sequencing to judge whether each TCR beta V gene segment behaved as functional or pseudogenic. Alongside the repertoire data, information on donor age, sex, ethnicity and CMV serostatus was compiled. A later genetic analysis used genome-wide SNP genotypes for about 60% of the 666 donors, treating that subset as a discovery cohort. All discovery cohort repertoires had been generated on a single sequencing platform. Both class I and class II loci were covered by HLA typing, at four-digit resolution. The number of typed donors differed by locus: 629-630 for A, B, C, DRB1 and DQB1; approximately 520 for DQA1; around 610 for DPA1; and about 450 for DPB1. Because of strong linkage in the cohort, four or five DR-DQ haplotypes were treated as single units for association and clustering. Among 398 genotyped donors of the cohort, an average of approximately 230,000 unique TCR beta nucleotide sequences were sequenced per donor, 15% to 20% of them non-productive.

The cohort comprised some 700 healthy bone marrow donors. At the time of sampling, every cohort member was nominally healthy, though immune exposures that went unrecorded were likely present. The donor tested CMV seronegative, placing the donor among the approximately 360 seronegative members of the cohort. A peripheral blood sample was collected from each donor, and TCR beta sequencing was performed on peripheral blood mononuclear cells. Genomic DNA extraction from the blood cell samples was performed with the Qiagen DNeasy Blood Extraction Kit. The CDR3 runs 14 residues from the cysteine to the phenylalanine. The entry retains the CDR3 DNA only, 42 bases that are in frame from base 1. Via the germline V gene (reference sequence), CDR1 is MNHEY and CDR2 SMNVEV. Trimming removed 6 bases from V and 0 bases from J, leaving 10 bases between the germline ends. Points the paper makes about the study in general: Linkage disequilibrium might explain the correlated functional status among segregating V segments, but an unknown experimental factor could not be excluded. A further reported finding was that TCR beta sequences accurately predicted the HLA-A and HLA-B alleles for most subjects in the first cohort. Because counts were too low, about 15 rarely observed V segments, including chromosome 9 orphons, were left out of the earlier analysis of roughly 600 of the donors. When HLA alleles, especially DR and DQ, strongly co-occurred, TCR associations were difficult to assign to individual alleles. According to a later analysis, most CMV-associated TCR beta chains appeared to be HLA-restricted, and the HLA associations seemed to be driven largely by CMV exposure. A later analysis found that TCR association rates varied across HLA loci, with DRB1 alleles showing the most associated TCRs and HLA-C alleles the fewest. A few of the identified cytomegalovirus-associated TCR beta chains were confirmed in vitro to be specific for cytomegalovirus antigens. The study gave a list of under 200 TCR beta chains associated with cytomegalovirus. A cluster of highly shared sequence variants was judged likely to be a technical artifact of the sequencing pipeline. V-gene and J-gene trimming of TCR beta chains was associated with a missense DCLRE1C variant in a later genetic analysis, and the association was replicated in an independent cohort. Most TCR sequences were observed very rarely across donors, whereas some public TCRs were present in many individuals. HLA typing was unavailable for some donors at each locus, so association tests used only the typed subset. In an earlier analysis of some 500 of the donors, most TCR beta V segments were observed in productive rearrangements about 90% or about 30% of the time, broadly matching IMGT annotations. Some IMGT-functional V segments, including TRBV6-2 and TRBV6-3, could not be distinguished by the 87-base-pair reads and were therefore excluded. According to a later genetic analysis, donors in an Asian-associated ancestry cluster had fewer N-insertions in productive TCRs than the approximately 700-donor mean. The presence/absence analyses assumed that sequencing depth was roughly uniform across donors, and that assumption may not be true. In a later analysis, several top co-occurrence clusters were reported to appear linked to parvovirus B19, influenza, CMV and Epstein-Barr virus. Only TCR beta chains were sequenced in this cohort, and the absence of alpha or paired-chain data limited detectable features. The classifier was reported to diagnose cytomegalovirus status with high specificity and sensitivity in both the original cohort and the validation cohort. Compared with equally common non-associated chains, HLA-associated TCR beta chains in a later analysis were more clonally expanded and had lower generation probabilities. Specific HLA alleles were associated with 15,000 to 20,000 TCR beta sequences at a false discovery rate of 0.05 in a later analysis. CMV serostatus was the only immune exposure information available for the cohort. According to the authors, the approach could potentially be generalized to other disease states and immunological phenotypes.

This clonotype originated in a man aged 40-50 years in good health and CMV-seronegative. The chain couples TRBV27 to TRBJ2-3; TRBD1 is possibly the D segment (5 matching bases). Sequencing was done on a sample of PBMCs. The CDR3 is CASRTAISTDTQYF. The nucleotide sequence is given as TGTGCCAGCAGGACAGCAATAAGCACAGATACGCAGTATTTT.